The subject of this entry is one T cell receptor (beta chain). What it binds is not known. A second roughly 6 to 12 cycle PCR used barcoded and J-beta primers. Every single cDNA molecule received a tag from a template-switch adaptor with 12 random nucleotides. Every sample produced at least 2.5 million CDR3-containing paired-end reads. TCRdb recomputed calls from the 5' RACE reads with MiXCR, one row per CDR3 protein. The sample has more than 1 million distinct CDR3 sequences, under 55% seen once. The data stem from a study of blood T cells in healthy people across ages. Regarding the study as a whole: Possibly confounding the expanded clonotype changes was the fact that donor CMV status was unknown.

The CDR3 is made up of 15 amino acids. Trimming cost V 4 bases and J 5 bases, with 18 bases left between them. Germline V gene sequence: CDR1 SEHNR, CDR2 FQNEAQ (reference sequence). Input material: blood. The chain is built from TRBV7-9 and TRBJ2-7, with D perhaps matching TRBD1 (5 bases). The sequence was obtained from a woman aged 60-75 years in good health. Here the CDR3 reads CASSSGPGRFDEQYF. CDR3 in DNA: TGTGCCAGCAGCTCAGGTCCAGGGCGATTCGACGAGCAGTACTTC.